This TCR beta chain is drawn from a study of shared clonotypes between healthy human individuals. Points from the study as a whole: Sampling covered blood only; tissue repertoires likely differ.

Of note for this clone: Antigen: not known.

Adults of Caucasian background living in Nashville, Tennessee made up all donors. Germline CDR1 SEHNR, CDR2 FQNEAQ (reference sequence). This CDR3 has 15 residues. Trimming cost V 3 bases and J 6 bases; bases outside gene matches: 6. Assay used: immunoSEQ multiplex PCR; TCRdb lists only in-frame clones, some missing. This sample has roughly 2.5 million clones, with just over 90% found just once. The V gene is TRBV7-9, the J gene TRBJ2-2; 8 bases align to TRBD1. The receptor was derived from a man between 18 and 35 years old in good health. Sample: naive CD4+ T cells sorted from blood. Regarding subset: CD45RA+ positively selected. DNA for the CDR3: TGTGCCAGCAGCTTCAGGGGGCCAACGGCCGGGGAGCTGTTTTTT. As protein: CASSFRGPTAGELFF.